A single sample is the source of the 5 T cell receptor beta chains below, sequenced in a study of control samples from healthy donors and cancer patients. Generated by immunoSEQ multiplex PCR, the TCRdb table keeps only in-frame clones and is missing some. Of about 120,000 clones in the sample, more than 75% were seen once. The source material was blood. The source of these receptors is a woman between 70 and 85 years old in good health.

The CDR3 DNA sequence: TGTGCCAGCAGTGAGGGGTTACCCTGCGAGCAGTACTTC. Its protein product is CASSEGLPCEQYF. The J gene is TRBJ2-7, the V gene TRBV6-4; no clear D gene. The CDR3 runs 13 residues. Trimming left V 3 bases short and J 6 bases short, with 12 bases between. Germline lookup yields CDR1 MRHNA and CDR2 SNTAGT.

The CDR3 sequence: CASTPGHSYEQYF. The DNA of the CDR3 is TGTGCCAGCACCCCAGGCCACTCCTACGAGCAGTACTTC. This rearrangement joins TRBV11-2 to TRBJ2-7; D unclear. Trimming shortened V by 7 bases and J by 0 bases, and 10 bases separated the two germline ends. CDR3 length: 13 residues. Germline CDR1 and CDR2: SGHAT and FQNNGV.

The chain joins TRBV7-9 to TRBJ2-5; D gene uncertain. The CDR3 loop spans 11 amino acids. V gave up 3 bases and J gave up 1 base, with 0 bases separating them. Germline lookup yields CDR1 SEHNR and CDR2 FQNEAQ (reference sequence). DNA for the CDR3: TGTGCCAGCAGCTTCCAAGAGACCCAGTACTTC. This sequence encodes CASSFQETQYF. The full variable domain, with the rest looked up from reference TRBV7-9 and TRBJ2-5, is DTGVSQNPRHKITKRGQNVTFRCDPISEHNRLYWYRQTLGQGPEFLTYFQNEAQLEKSRLLSDRFSAERPKGSFSTLEIQRTEQGDSAMYLCASSFQETQYFGPGTRLLVL.

For this clone: Other DNA sequences in this specimen translate into the identical CDR3. J is TRBJ1-1 and V is TRBV18; 8 bases are a match to TRBD1. V gave up 3 bases and J gave up 1 base; unmatched junction bases: 1. Germline V gene lookup returns CDR1 KGHSH and CDR2 LQKENI. The CDR3 covers 14 residues. In nucleotides, the CDR3 is TGTGCCAGCTCACCCGGGACAGGGAACACTGAAGCTTTCTTT. This translates into CASSPGTGNTEAFF.

The V call is TRBV7-8, the J call TRBJ1-2, with 12 bases that match TRBD1. This CDR3 contains 15 residues. CDR1 is SGHVS, CDR2 FQNEAQ, per germline. Trimming took 2 bases from V and 7 from J; bases not matched to a gene: 5. This CDR3 reads CASSLMGQGAVGYTF. As DNA, the CDR3 is TGTGCCAGCAGCTTAATGGGACAGGGGGCGGTTGGCTACACCTTC. The full variable domain, rest sourced from reference TRBV7-8 and TRBJ1-2, is GAGVSQSPRYKVAKRGQDVALRCDPISGHVSLFWYQQALGQGPEFLTYFQNEAQLDKSGLPSDRFFAERPEGSVSTLKIQRTQQEDSAVYLCASSLMGQGAVGYTFGSGTRLTVV.